Listed below are T cell receptor beta chains from one sample, sequenced in a study of identical twins. TCRdb redid the calling of the 5' RACE reads with MiXCR, one entry per CDR3 protein. The table has roughly 1,500,000 distinct CDR3 sequences, roughly a third seen once. Sequences were obtained from cord blood. The receptors come from a newborn girl in good health. Each CDR3 is given with its conserved first and last residue. The order of the fields is J gene, V gene, D gene, clone size, CDR3 protein, CDR3 DNA. D genes are given only for firm matches. Not every row has a clone size; where given, it reads once, few, many or a size class.

j_gene: TRBJ1-2; v_gene: TRBV7-2; d_gene: TRBD1; abundance: few; CDR3aa: CASSLALNRGYGYTF; CDR3nt: TGTGCCAGCAGCTTAGCGCTTAACAGGGGCTATGGCTACACCTTC
j_gene: TRBJ2-7; v_gene: TRBV27; d_gene: NA; abundance: NA; CDR3aa: CASSLNPPDGSYEQYF; CDR3nt: TGTGCCAGCAGTTTAAACCCTCCGGACGGATCCTACGAGCAGTACTTC
j_gene: TRBJ2-7; v_gene: TRBV27; d_gene: NA; abundance: NA; CDR3aa: CASSPRQVASYEQYF; CDR3nt: TGTGCCAGCAGTCCTCGACAGGTAGCCTCCTACGAGCAGTACTTC
j_gene: TRBJ1-1; v_gene: TRBV29-1; d_gene: NA; abundance: NA; CDR3aa: CSVTVNTEAFF; CDR3nt: TGCAGCGTGACCGTGAACACTGAAGCTTTCTTT
j_gene: TRBJ1-1; v_gene: TRBV6-1; d_gene: NA; abundance: once; CDR3aa: CASSEALYTEAFF; CDR3nt: TGTGCCAGCAGTGAAGCGTTGTACACTGAAGCTTTCTTT
j_gene: TRBJ1-4; v_gene: TRBV7-8; d_gene: NA; abundance: NA; CDR3aa: CASSPNRATGEKLFF; CDR3nt: TGTGCCAGCAGCCCCAATCGGGCGACAGGCGAAAAACTGTTTTTT
j_gene: TRBJ2-3; v_gene: TRBV5-1; d_gene: TRBD2; abundance: NA; CDR3aa: CASSLGLAGDPDTQYF; CDR3nt: TGCGCCAGCAGCTTGGGACTAGCGGGAGATCCAGATACGCAGTATTTT
j_gene: TRBJ2-2; v_gene: TRBV20-1; d_gene: NA; abundance: NA; CDR3aa: CSARTIRAGELFF; CDR3nt: TGCAGTGCTAGAACTATAAGGGCCGGGGAGCTGTTTTTT
j_gene: TRBJ2-3; v_gene: TRBV24-1; d_gene: TRBD2; abundance: many; CDR3aa: CATKLGSSGLTDTQYF; CDR3nt: TGTGCCACCAAGCTCGGGTCTAGCGGACTCACAGATACGCAGTATTTT
j_gene: TRBJ2-7; v_gene: TRBV20-1; d_gene: NA; abundance: NA; CDR3aa: CSASVRAGDEQYF; CDR3nt: TGCAGTGCTAGTGTGCGGGCCGGGGACGAGCAGTACTTC
j_gene: TRBJ2-7; v_gene: TRBV7-9; d_gene: NA; abundance: NA; CDR3aa: CASSYGRSGTSYEQYF; CDR3nt: TGTGCCAGCAGCTACGGCCGGTCTGGCACTTCCTACGAGCAGTACTTC